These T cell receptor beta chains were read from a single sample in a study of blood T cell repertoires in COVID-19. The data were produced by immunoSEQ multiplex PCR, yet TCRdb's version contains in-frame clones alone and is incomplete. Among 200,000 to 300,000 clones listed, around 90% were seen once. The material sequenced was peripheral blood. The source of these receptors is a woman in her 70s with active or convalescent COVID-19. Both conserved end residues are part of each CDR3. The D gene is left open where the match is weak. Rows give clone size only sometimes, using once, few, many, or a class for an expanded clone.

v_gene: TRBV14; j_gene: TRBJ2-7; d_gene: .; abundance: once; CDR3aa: CASSRSLGAYEQYF
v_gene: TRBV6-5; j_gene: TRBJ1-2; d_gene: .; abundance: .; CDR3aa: CASVSGDYGYTF
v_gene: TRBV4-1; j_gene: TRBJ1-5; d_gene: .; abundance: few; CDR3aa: CAIRTANQPQHF
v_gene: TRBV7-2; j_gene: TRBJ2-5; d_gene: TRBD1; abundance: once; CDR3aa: CASSFDRGRETQYF
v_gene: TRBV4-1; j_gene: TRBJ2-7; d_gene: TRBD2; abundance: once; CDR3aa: CASSQSPAAGVHEQYF
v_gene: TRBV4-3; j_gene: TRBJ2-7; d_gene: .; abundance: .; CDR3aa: CASSQDRGYEQYF
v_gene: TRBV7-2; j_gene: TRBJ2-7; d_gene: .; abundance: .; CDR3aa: CASSLLQGVSYEQYF
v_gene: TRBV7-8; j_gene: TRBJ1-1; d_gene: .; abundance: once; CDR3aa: CASSLKGDTEAFF
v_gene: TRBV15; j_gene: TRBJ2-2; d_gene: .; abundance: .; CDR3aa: CATSRDRTTTGELFF
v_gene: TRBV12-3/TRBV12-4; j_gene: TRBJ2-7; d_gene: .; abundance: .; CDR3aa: CASSLARDEQYF
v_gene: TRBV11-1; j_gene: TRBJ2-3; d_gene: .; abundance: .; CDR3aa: CASREGGYPTDTQYF
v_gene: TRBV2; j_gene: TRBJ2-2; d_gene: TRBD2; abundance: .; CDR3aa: CASLPTGGGELFF
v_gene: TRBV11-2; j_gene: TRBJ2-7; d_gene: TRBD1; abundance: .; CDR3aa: CASSSGQGRSEQYF
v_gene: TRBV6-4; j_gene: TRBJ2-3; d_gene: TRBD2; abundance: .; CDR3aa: CASSDTSGPRGLQYF
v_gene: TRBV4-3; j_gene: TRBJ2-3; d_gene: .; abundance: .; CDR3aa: CASSRRRLSTDTQYF
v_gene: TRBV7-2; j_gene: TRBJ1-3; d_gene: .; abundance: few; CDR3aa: CASSITGNSGNTIYF
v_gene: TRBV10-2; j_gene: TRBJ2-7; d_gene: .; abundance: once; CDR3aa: CARGDRVEDLYEQYF
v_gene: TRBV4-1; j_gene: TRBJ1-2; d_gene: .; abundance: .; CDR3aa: CASSSGEGGAYGYTF
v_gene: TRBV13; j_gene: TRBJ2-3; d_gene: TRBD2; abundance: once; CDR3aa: CASSLASGGRRSTDTQYF
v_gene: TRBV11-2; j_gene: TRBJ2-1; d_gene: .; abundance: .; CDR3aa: CASSLDLHNEQFF
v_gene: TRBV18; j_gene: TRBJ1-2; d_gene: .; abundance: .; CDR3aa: CASSPGDNSYGYTF
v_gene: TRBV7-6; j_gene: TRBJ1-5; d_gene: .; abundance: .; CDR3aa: CASSTGHQPQHF
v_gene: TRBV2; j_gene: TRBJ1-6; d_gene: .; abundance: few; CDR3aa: CASQNRSNYNSPLHF
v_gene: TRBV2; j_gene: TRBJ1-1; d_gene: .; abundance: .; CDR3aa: CASSEAARLGRTFF
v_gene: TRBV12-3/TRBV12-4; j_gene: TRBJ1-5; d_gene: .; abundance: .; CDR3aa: CASSTVSNQPQHF
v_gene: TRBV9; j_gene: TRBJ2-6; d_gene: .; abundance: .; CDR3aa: CASSVGPQGSTSGANVLTF
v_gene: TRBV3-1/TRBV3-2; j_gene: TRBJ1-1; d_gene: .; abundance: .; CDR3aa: CASSQVGAGDGTEAFF
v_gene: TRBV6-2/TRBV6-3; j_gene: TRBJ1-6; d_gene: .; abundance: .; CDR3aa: CASSYSRVTDSPLHF
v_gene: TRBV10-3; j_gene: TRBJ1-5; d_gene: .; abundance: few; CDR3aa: CAIGEQNNQPQHF
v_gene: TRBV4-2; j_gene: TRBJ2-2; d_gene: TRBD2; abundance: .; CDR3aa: CASTKGVAGGPNTGELFF
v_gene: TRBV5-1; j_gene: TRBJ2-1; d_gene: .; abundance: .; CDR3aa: CASSRRAMAYNEQFF
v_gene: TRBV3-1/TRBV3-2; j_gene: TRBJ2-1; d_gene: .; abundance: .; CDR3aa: CASSQVQTYNEQFF
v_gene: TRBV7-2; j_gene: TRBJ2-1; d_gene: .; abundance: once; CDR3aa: CASTSGIFNEQFF
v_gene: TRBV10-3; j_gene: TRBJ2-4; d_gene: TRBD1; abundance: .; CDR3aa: CASAQGAAKNIQYF
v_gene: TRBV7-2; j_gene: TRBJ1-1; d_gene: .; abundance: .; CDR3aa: CASSPFGAVNTEAFF
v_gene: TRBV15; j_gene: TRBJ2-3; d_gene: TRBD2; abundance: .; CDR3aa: CATSRDRGGNTDTQYF
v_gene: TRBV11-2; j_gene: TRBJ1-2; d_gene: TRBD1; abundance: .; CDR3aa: CASSLDGRVGQGF
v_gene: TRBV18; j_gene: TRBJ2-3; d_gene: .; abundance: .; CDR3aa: CASSPQRGGGTDTQYF
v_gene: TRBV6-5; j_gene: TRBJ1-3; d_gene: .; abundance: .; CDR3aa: CASSNRVGNTIYF
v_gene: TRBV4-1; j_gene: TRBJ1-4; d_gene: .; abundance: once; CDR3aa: CASSQPGTGNEKLFF
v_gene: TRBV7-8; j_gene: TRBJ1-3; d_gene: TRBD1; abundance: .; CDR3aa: CASSSRQGDGNTIYF
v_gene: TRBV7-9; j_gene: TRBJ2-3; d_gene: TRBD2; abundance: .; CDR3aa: CASSLLRAGGHSTDTQYF
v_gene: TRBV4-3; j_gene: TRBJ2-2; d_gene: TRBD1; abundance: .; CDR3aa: CASSLSSTGNGPTGELFF
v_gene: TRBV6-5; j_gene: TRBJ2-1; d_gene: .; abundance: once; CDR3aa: CASSYSFLNEQFF
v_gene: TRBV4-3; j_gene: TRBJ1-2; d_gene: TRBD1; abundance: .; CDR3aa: CASSLRTGALNNYGYTF
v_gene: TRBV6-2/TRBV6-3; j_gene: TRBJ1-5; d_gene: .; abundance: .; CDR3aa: CASRYLTENQPQHF
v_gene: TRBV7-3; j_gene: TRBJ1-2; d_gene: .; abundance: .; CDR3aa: CASSLRGQQAVYGYTF
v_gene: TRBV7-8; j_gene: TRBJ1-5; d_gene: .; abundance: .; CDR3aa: CASSPWGGIRNQPQHF
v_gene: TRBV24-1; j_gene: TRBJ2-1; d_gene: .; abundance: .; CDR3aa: CATDQGSSYNEQFF
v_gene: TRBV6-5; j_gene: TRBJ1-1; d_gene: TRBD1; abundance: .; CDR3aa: CASGRGLMNTEAFF
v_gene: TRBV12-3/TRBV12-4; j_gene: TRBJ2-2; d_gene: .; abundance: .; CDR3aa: CASSLVEAGELFF
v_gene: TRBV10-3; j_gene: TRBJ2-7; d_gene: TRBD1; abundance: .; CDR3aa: CAIRTGGVTSVYEQYF
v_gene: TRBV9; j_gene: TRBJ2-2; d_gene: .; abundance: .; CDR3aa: CASSVTTGNTGELFF
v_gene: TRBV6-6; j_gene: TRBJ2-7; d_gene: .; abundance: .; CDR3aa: CASSSKYEQYF
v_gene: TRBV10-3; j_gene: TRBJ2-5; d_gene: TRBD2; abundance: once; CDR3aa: CAISEPSGGETQYF
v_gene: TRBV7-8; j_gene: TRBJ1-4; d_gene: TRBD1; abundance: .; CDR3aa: CASSLGTGAPTNEKLFF
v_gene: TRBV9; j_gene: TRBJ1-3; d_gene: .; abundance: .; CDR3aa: CASSVDPGAGNTIYF